A selection of T cell receptor beta chains follows, all from one sample in a study of graft-versus-host responses after intestinal transplantation. TCRdb keeps only in-frame clones here, not all; method: immunoSEQ multiplex PCR. The data hold fewer than 100,000 clones, with 86% observed a single time. The source was PBMCs, collected 255 days after intestinal transplant. The receptors shown here come from a human patient who received an intestinal transplant, so some T cells may come from the graft donor. Each CDR3 is given with its conserved first and last residue. D genes are given only for firm matches. Rows may omit the clone size; those that give it use once, few, many or a size class.

d_gene,j_gene,abundance,v_gene,CDR3aa,CDR3nt
TRBD1,TRBJ2-2,.,TRBV6-6,CASSKGQGFGGELFF,TGTGCCAGCAGCAAGGGACAGGGTTTCGGCGGGGAGCTGTTTTTT
.,TRBJ1-5,.,TRBV18,CASSQAGTAGNGPQHF,TGTGCCAGCTCACAGGCGGGGACCGCGGGGAACGGGCCCCAGCATTTT
.,TRBJ1-1,.,TRBV4-1,CASSQAGLETEAFF,TGCGCCAGCAGCCAAGCAGGGTTGGAAACTGAAGCTTTCTTT
TRBD2,TRBJ2-3,.,TRBV2,CASRGGGMTDTQYF,TGTGCCAGCAGGGGCGGGGGGATGACAGATACGCAGTATTTT
.,TRBJ1-4,.,TRBV30,CAWSVRVTNEKLFF,TGTGCCTGGAGTGTCAGGGTCACTAATGAAAAACTGTTTTTT
.,TRBJ1-2,.,TRBV28,CASSLITNYGYTF,TGTGCCAGCAGTTTAATAACTAACTATGGCTACACCTTC
.,TRBJ1-2,.,TRBV2,CASRGTVDGYTF,TGTGCCAGCAGAGGGACTGTAGATGGCTACACCTTC
TRBD1,TRBJ1-1,.,TRBV7-2,CASSLWGLRTGLTEAFF,TGTGCCAGCAGCCTATGGGGTTTGAGGACAGGGCTCACTGAAGCTTTCTTT
TRBD1,TRBJ1-1,.,TRBV27,CASSLPDRANTEAFF,TGTGCCAGCAGTCTCCCCGACAGGGCGAACACTGAAGCTTTCTTT
.,TRBJ1-6,.,TRBV5-4,CASSLPGVVGYNSPLHF,TGTGCCAGCAGCTTGCCGGGCGTGGTCGGCTATAATTCACCCCTCCACTTT
.,TRBJ2-1,.,TRBV29-1,CSVEQPGVSYNEQFF,TGCAGCGTTGAACAGCCGGGAGTCTCCTACAATGAGCAGTTCTTC
.,TRBJ1-1,.,TRBV19,CASSISGSRNTEAFF,TGTGCCAGTAGTATTTCGGGCAGTAGGAACACTGAAGCTTTCTTT
TRBD2,TRBJ2-3,.,TRBV6-5,CASSYAGGLGYTQYF,TGTGCCAGCAGTTATGCGGGGGGGTTAGGTTATACGCAGTATTTT
.,TRBJ1-2,.,TRBV5-5,CASSLGQNYGYTF,TGTGCCAGCAGCTTGGGACAAAACTATGGCTACACCTTC
.,TRBJ2-3,.,TRBV18,CASSPGLTDTQYF,TGTGCCAGCTCACCTGGGCTCACAGATACGCAGTATTTT
.,TRBJ1-2,.,TRBV23-1,CAIRNRGYTF,TGCGCCATTAGAAACCGGGGCTACACCTTC
.,TRBJ1-1,.,TRBV30,CAWSVGPRSTEAFF,TGTGCCTGGAGTGTAGGCCCGCGGAGCACTGAAGCTTTCTTT
TRBD2,TRBJ2-5,.,TRBV9,CASSAPSGGVETQYF,TGTGCCAGCAGCGCCCCTAGCGGGGGTGTTGAGACCCAGTACTTC
.,TRBJ2-3,.,TRBV28,CASLGPPSTDTQYF,TGTGCCTCCTTGGGGCCCCCAAGCACAGATACGCAGTATTTT
.,TRBJ2-2,.,TRBV6-5,CASSYETANTGELFF,TGTGCCAGCAGTTACGAGACCGCGAACACCGGGGAGCTGTTTTTT
TRBD1,TRBJ1-6,.,TRBV6-1,CASSDPRDRGKGSPLHF,TGTGCCAGCAGTGATCCACGGGACAGGGGAAAGGGGTCACCCCTCCACTTT
.,TRBJ2-1,.,TRBV10-3,CAISLTGEVYNEQFF,TGTGCCATCAGCCTAACAGGGGAGGTGTACAATGAGCAGTTCTTC
TRBD2,TRBJ2-1,.,TRBV9,CASSVEERENEQFF,TGTGCCAGCAGCGTAGAAGAGCGGGAGAATGAGCAGTTCTTC
TRBD1,TRBJ2-2,few,TRBV4-2,CASSQGTGGITGELFF,TGTGCCAGCAGCCAAGGGACAGGGGGAATCACCGGGGAGCTGTTTTTT
TRBD1,TRBJ1-3,.,TRBV7-9,CASSPTGTRGNTIYF,TGTGCCAGCAGCCCGACAGGGACGCGGGGAAACACCATATATTTT
TRBD1,TRBJ2-7,.,TRBV29-1,CSVEDRVIHEQYF,TGCAGCGTTGAGGACAGGGTGATCCACGAGCAGTACTTC
TRBD1,TRBJ2-5,.,TRBV14,CASSQAGQGKTQYF,TGTGCCAGCAGCCAAGCCGGACAGGGAAAGACCCAGTACTTC
.,TRBJ1-2,once,TRBV28,CASSNPGGIGYGYTF,TGTGCCAGCAGCAACCCGGGGGGGATTGGGTATGGCTACACCTTC
.,TRBJ2-1,.,TRBV29-1,CSTGREDEQFF,TGCAGCACGGGACGCGAGGATGAGCAGTTCTTC
TRBD1,TRBJ1-1,.,TRBV5-1,CASSLVNPDRVPNTEAFF,TGCGCCAGCAGCTTGGTTAACCCCGACAGGGTTCCGAACACTGAAGCTTTCTTT
.,TRBJ1-2,.,TRBV6-1,CASSGLRTVEYGYTF,TGTGCCAGCAGTGGACTTCGAACAGTTGAATATGGCTACACCTTC
.,TRBJ2-1,.,TRBV4-1,CASSQDRGPYNEQFF,TGCGCCAGCAGCCAAGACAGGGGCCCCTACAATGAGCAGTTCTTC
.,TRBJ1-2,.,TRBV29-1,CSVEDLMGYGYTF,TGCAGCGTTGAAGATTTGATGGGCTATGGCTACACCTTC
TRBD2,TRBJ2-1,.,TRBV7-9,CASSGLAGGLYNEQFF,TGTGCCAGCAGCGGGTTAGCGGGGGGACTTTACAATGAGCAGTTCTTC
.,TRBJ2-6,once,TRBV5-4,CASSLSVSGANVLTF,TGTGCCAGCAGCTTGTCGGTTTCTGGGGCCAACGTCCTGACTTTC
TRBD1,TRBJ2-2,.,TRBV4-2,CASSRDSNTGELFF,TGTGCCAGCAGCCGGGACAGCAACACCGGGGAGCTGTTTTTT
.,TRBJ2-3,.,TRBV9,CASSYDWGVTDTQYF,TGTGCCAGCAGCTACGACTGGGGGGTCACAGATACGCAGTATTTT
.,TRBJ1-5,.,TRBV21-1,CASLGAEYSNQPQHF,TGTGCCAGTCTAGGGGCAGAATATAGCAATCAGCCCCAGCATTTT
.,TRBJ1-2,.,TRBV19,CATHGPGMDGYTF,TGTGCCACGCACGGTCCAGGGATGGATGGCTACACCTTC
.,TRBJ1-4,.,TRBV28,CASSLSGPGGKLFF,TGTGCCAGCAGTTTATCTGGTCCGGGGGGAAAACTGTTTTTT
TRBD1,TRBJ1-1,once,TRBV5-6,CASSYRGKWSTEAFF,TGTGCCAGCAGCTACAGGGGAAAGTGGAGCACTGAAGCTTTCTTT
.,TRBJ1-1,.,TRBV4-1,CASSQGAQTNTEAFF,TGCGCCAGCAGCCAAGGGGCGCAAACGAACACTGAAGCTTTCTTT
.,TRBJ1-2,.,TRBV19,CASSIKGYGGYTF,TGTGCCAGTAGTATTAAAGGGTACGGTGGCTACACCTTC
.,TRBJ2-3,once,TRBV15,CATSRDTDTQYF,TGTGCCACCAGCAGAGACACAGATACGCAGTATTTT
.,TRBJ1-4,.,TRBV29-1,CSPPGGVDEKLFF,TGCAGCCCCCCCGGGGGGGTGGATGAAAAACTGTTTTTT
TRBD1,TRBJ1-2,.,TRBV19,CASSRDRVEGYTF,TGTGCCAGTAGTCGGGACAGGGTGGAGGGCTACACCTTC